This T cell receptor (beta chain) was retrieved from a study of CD8 T cells in Susac syndrome. RNA, at about 0.45 to 1 ug, was reverse transcribed with random hexamers. An immunoSEQ multiplex PCR generated amplified TCR beta CDR3 products spanning 54 Vbeta and 13 Jbeta. Each CDR3 protein is one row after TCRdb ran MiXCR on the immunoSEQ multiplex PCR reads. The sample records some 120,000 distinct CDR3 sequences, around 90% being singletons. V dropped 0 bases and J dropped 4 bases, with 11 bases sitting between them. CDR3 length: 15 amino acids. The germline gives CDR1 SGDLS, CDR2 YYNGEE. Sequencing of TCR beta was carried out in blood CD8+ and CD4+ T cells. Through negative isolation, CD4+ and CD8+ T cells were obtained, while TEMRA cells were enriched using FACS.

V gene TRBV9 combines with J gene TRBJ2-1, with D perhaps TRBD2 (6 bases). Specimen: CD4+ T cells from PBMCs. The sequence was collected from a human donor in good health. The CDR3: CASSVASRGYNEQFF. DNA of the CDR3: TGTGCCAGCAGCGTAGCGTCGCGGGGATACAATGAGCAGTTCTTC.